This T cell receptor (beta chain) comes out of a study of lymphopenia after photon versus proton radiotherapy. TCRdb keeps only in-frame clones here, not all; method: immunoSEQ multiplex PCR. The table includes about 30,000 clones, just under 90% detected once. Germline assignment: CDR1 MRHNA and CDR2 SNTAGT. Trimming pared 4 bases from V and 4 bases from J, leaving 11 bases between. This CDR3 region has 14 residues. This chain uses TRBV6-4 with TRBJ2-1; D possibly corresponds to TRBD1 (6 bases). This clonotype was obtained from an older woman with cholangiocarcinoma. Some clones in this sample may be carry-over from other donors' samples. This specimen consisted of peripheral blood, obtained from a patient treated with proton-based radiotherapy. The CDR3 loop is CASSAGVGYNEQFF. The CDR3 DNA follows: TGTGCCAGCAGTGCAGGGGTGGGATACAATGAGCAGTTCTTC.